This T cell receptor beta chain was sequenced during a study of OX40 agonist ivuxolimab in advanced cancers. Study context: People in dose escalation had one of these cancers: hepatocellular carcinoma, melanoma, renal cell or head and neck cancer. Males comprised 70% to 90% of the group, whose mean age was approximately 60 years (range roughly 20 to 90).

Study-wide points: The specificity for antigen of the expanded peripheral T cells was not determined.

Assay: immunoSEQ multiplex PCR; the TCRdb copy retains only in-frame clones and omits some. The sample holds over 80,000 clones, about 86% seen once. Notes on this clone: Its antigen is undetermined.

V was trimmed by 0 bases and J by 4 bases, leaving 13 bases between them. The CDR3 totals 15 residues. Germline loops: CDR1 SGHTS, CDR2 YDEGEE. This TCR was recovered from an adult with an advanced solid tumor such as melanoma, head and neck, liver or kidney cancer. The chain couples TRBV5-8 to TRBJ2-5; TRBD2 might be the D (5 bases). The source material was CD4+ or CD8+ T cells sorted from blood, sampled in a trial of the OX40 agonist ivuxolimab. The CDR3 sequence: CASSLGTARGETQYF. The CDR3 DNA is TGTGCCAGCAGCTTGGGGACTGCCCGGGGAGAGACCCAGTACTTC. The full variable domain, its missing parts supplied by reference TRBV5-8 and TRBJ2-5, is EAGVTQSPTHLIKTRGQQATLRCSPISGHTSVYWYQQALGLGLQFLLWYDEGEERNRGNFPPRFSGRQFPNYSSELNVNALELEDSALYLCASSLGTARGETQYFGPGTRLLVL.